This is a list of T cell receptor beta chains from one sample in a study of early T cells in non-severe SARS-CoV-2 infection. In TCRdb, the 5' RACE reads were re-called with MiXCR into one record per CDR3 protein. This table has nearly 90,000 distinct CDR3 sequences, around 14% appearing once. The sequencing input was whole blood. Every receptor here comes from an adult who was a healthcare worker with PCR-confirmed SARS-CoV-2 infection or an uninfected control (not recorded which). The CDR3 runs from the conserved cysteine through the conserved F or W. Fields, in order: CDR3 protein, clone size, J gene, V gene. Clone size, where shown, is once, few, many, or a class for clones that have expanded.

CASSLGGKETQYF | . | TRBJ2-5 | TRBV5-1
CASSQVRGNTEAFF | few | TRBJ1-1 | TRBV3-1
CSLRSPANTGELFF | many | TRBJ2-2 | TRBV29-1
CASSGRDPRAFSENTIYF | . | TRBJ1-3 | TRBV6-1
CASSMGADLRGQYF | few | TRBJ2-7 | TRBV19
CASRGVTANTGELFF | few | TRBJ2-2 | TRBV7-9
CASRPLGSNQPQHF | few | TRBJ1-5 | TRBV7-2
CASSNLPLYEQYF | . | TRBJ2-7 | TRBV7-9
CASRSAGTREWGEQFF | many | TRBJ2-1 | TRBV7-9
CSVAVGLVTEAFF | few | TRBJ1-1 | TRBV29-1
CASSPEGSYNEQFF | . | TRBJ2-1 | TRBV2
CASSPLAGQADTQYF | . | TRBJ2-3 | TRBV6-5
CASSQWGGNTEAFF | . | TRBJ1-1 | TRBV11-2
CASSLALNTGELFF | few | TRBJ2-2 | TRBV7-6
CASSLFQGNTEAFF | . | TRBJ1-1 | TRBV11-2
CSVLSGSYNEQFF | many | TRBJ2-1 | TRBV29-1
CASSSGSSTGTQYF | few | TRBJ2-5 | TRBV6-5
CASRRRTEAFF | . | TRBJ1-1 | TRBV12-3/TRBV12-4
CASSPPDSGYETIYF | many | TRBJ1-3 | TRBV18
CASSSGGTEAFF | . | TRBJ1-1 | TRBV6-6
CASAAGSTVQYF | few | TRBJ2-3 | TRBV5-6
CASSPTADTQYF | . | TRBJ2-3 | TRBV3-1
CASSPPRTSGAYNEQFF | few | TRBJ2-1 | TRBV7-2
CSASGSVADTQYF | few | TRBJ2-3 | TRBV20-1
CASSKAPPDTQYF | . | TRBJ2-3 | TRBV27
CASSSSGRGYEQYF | . | TRBJ2-7 | TRBV7-2
CSARDDRSSYEQYF | . | TRBJ2-7 | TRBV20-1
CASSGGDFNQPQHF | . | TRBJ1-5 | TRBV28
CASSIGGNQPQHF | . | TRBJ1-5 | TRBV19
CASSYDREDTEAFF | many | TRBJ1-1 | TRBV6-5
CASSQDKFGLEAFF | . | TRBJ1-1 | TRBV4-2
CASSPGTLRRTEAFF | . | TRBJ1-1 | TRBV3-1
CSASRPGGPGNTIYF | . | TRBJ1-3 | TRBV20-1
CASSSSLAPGEQYF | many | TRBJ2-7 | TRBV28
CASSPRLAGSQQFF | many | TRBJ2-1 | TRBV7-2
CASRGTGRYSNEQFF | few | TRBJ2-1 | TRBV28
CASSKPPSGNNEQFF | . | TRBJ2-1 | TRBV6-1
CASRLTGTGGGGYTF | few | TRBJ1-2 | TRBV2
CASSQEIYEQYF | few | TRBJ2-7 | TRBV3-1
CASSVRTQRGGYTF | . | TRBJ1-2 | TRBV9
CASSPDSDYEQYF | many | TRBJ2-7 | TRBV5-4
CASSDVPAPGAFF | . | TRBJ1-1 | TRBV13
CASSYIGREAFF | . | TRBJ1-1 | TRBV6-2/TRBV6-3
CASSYASYEQYF | . | TRBJ2-7 | TRBV6-6
CAIRRDELDTQYF | few | TRBJ2-3 | TRBV10-3
CATSDFVGGSYNEQFF | . | TRBJ2-1 | TRBV24-1
CSAETGVYSNQPQHF | many | TRBJ1-5 | TRBV20-1
CSVRSPGVREQYF | few | TRBJ2-7 | TRBV29-1
CASGQGGNSPLHF | few | TRBJ1-6 | TRBV19
CASSLAGDEAFF | . | TRBJ1-1 | TRBV5-1
CASRTGANYGYTF | . | TRBJ1-2 | TRBV5-6
CSILRTDYGYTF | . | TRBJ1-2 | TRBV29-1
CASSLSVNTEAFF | many | TRBJ1-1 | TRBV27
CAWSGQGRYEKLFF | few | TRBJ1-4 | TRBV30
CATGGNNEQYF | . | TRBJ2-7 | TRBV10-2
CSARRFGTAYEQYF | few | TRBJ2-7 | TRBV20-1
CASSDGQEAFF | many | TRBJ1-1 | TRBV6-5
CASSYSTVGKATNEKLFF | few | TRBJ1-4 | TRBV6-6
CASTGQGNTEAFF | once | TRBJ1-1 | TRBV28
CATGQDLQTTQYF | few | TRBJ2-3 | TRBV28